Shown below are 20 T cell receptor beta chains from a single sample sequenced in a study of T cell changes during pregnancy in multiple sclerosis. TCRdb keeps only in-frame clones here, not all; method: immunoSEQ multiplex PCR. The sample lists approximately 72,000 clones, roughly 92% occurring once. The source material was peripheral blood, sampled in the first trimester of pregnancy. The receptors originated from a female donor in good health, enrolled as a control in a pregnancy study.

This clone appeared a few times. Other DNA sequences in this specimen translate into the identical CDR3. The rearrangement joins TRBV14 to TRBJ2-5; D might be TRBD1 (6 bases). The CDR3 spans 14 residues. V lost 3 bases to trimming and J lost 4 bases, with 12 bases between them. Germline CDR1 reads SGHDN; CDR2 reads FVKESK. In nucleotides, the CDR3 is TGTGCCAGCAGCCAGGGGGCCAGATCAGAGACCCAGTACTTC. This codes for CASSQGARSETQYF.

This rearrangement joins TRBV10-3 to TRBJ1-4; D not resolved. V was clipped by 0 bases and J by 0 bases, with 8 bases between them. This CDR3 has 16 amino acids. Germline CDR1 is ENHRY and CDR2 is SYGVKD. The CDR3: CAISESFPPTNEKLFF. As DNA, the CDR3 is TGTGCCATCAGTGAGTCCTTTCCCCCAACTAATGAAAAACTGTTTTTT.

The count of this clone is one. The gene calls are TRBV5-4 and TRBJ2-7, with 11 positions matching TRBD2. CDR3 length: 16 amino acids. The trim removed 2 bases at V and 0 bases at J, leaving 4 bases unmatched. Per the germline V gene, CDR1 is SGHNT and CDR2 is YYREEE (reference sequence). The CDR3 protein is CASSFIAGGPSYEQYF. In DNA, the CDR3 is TGTGCCAGCAGCTTTATAGCGGGAGGGCCCTCCTACGAGCAGTACTTC.

This clone appeared a single time. The V and J genes are TRBV6-1 and TRBJ1-3; 8 bases are shared with TRBD1. CDR1 is MNHNS and CDR2 is SASEGT in the germline V gene. J gave up 0 bases and V 8 bases, and 3 bases lay outside the gene matches. The CDR3 runs 14 residues. DNA of the CDR3: TGTGCCAGCGGACAGGGAAACTCTGGAAACACCATATATTTT. This codes for CASGQGNSGNTIYF.

Only one count was recorded for this clone. V gene TRBV30 combines with J gene TRBJ1-3; D not certain. Germline CDR1 reads GTSNPN; CDR2 reads SVGIG (reference sequence). V was shortened by 1 base and J by 4 bases, with 5 bases between the two germline ends. This CDR3 has 12 residues. CDR3 protein: CAWSAQGNTIYF. The CDR3 DNA is TGTGCCTGGAGTGCTCAGGGAAACACCATATATTTT.

This clone was found once. The chain has TRBV6-5 and TRBJ2-7, with 13 nucleotides matching TRBD2. The junction had 8 bases not matched to a gene; V was cut back by 4 bases and J by 5 bases. The length of the CDR3 is 16 residues. Germline V gene sequence: CDR1 MNHEY, CDR2 SVGAGI. CDR3 loop: CASSSTSGRAPHEQYF. DNA of the CDR3: TGTGCCAGCAGTTCTACTAGCGGGAGGGCCCCCCACGAGCAGTACTTC.

This chain uses TRBV6-5 with TRBJ1-2; the D is unclear. The V and J ends lost 0 bases and 2 bases respectively, with 13 bases between them. This CDR3 has 16 residues. Germline loops: CDR1 MNHEY, CDR2 SVGAGI. CDR3 DNA: TGTGCCAGCAGTTACTCCTCGGGAGCACTCAACTATGGCTACACCTTC. Its protein is CASSYSSGALNYGYTF.

The CDR3 DNA follows: TGCGCCAGCAGCCCGGGGCGTGAGGCGGGAGGGCCGGAGGAGCAGTACTTC. Its protein product is CASSPGREAGGPEEQYF. V usage is TRBV5-1 and J usage is TRBJ2-7; 9 nucleotides match TRBD2. The V gene end was trimmed by 4 bases and the J gene end by 7 bases; junction bases not matched to a gene: 18. CDR1 and CDR2 (germline): SGHRS, YFSETQ. The CDR3 has 17 amino acids. The full variable domain, with the rest looked up from reference TRBV5-1 and TRBJ2-7, is KAGVTQTPRYLIKTRGQQVTLSCSPISGHRSVSWYQQTPGQGLQFLFEYFSETQRNKGNFPGRFSGRQFSNSRSEMNVSTLELGDSALYLCASSPGREAGGPEEQYFGPGTRLTVT.

This chain connects TRBV2 to TRBJ2-7, with 15 bases lining up with TRBD2. Germline trimming cut 0 bases from V and 2 bases from J; bases unmatched to any gene: 5. The CDR3 consists of 18 residues. Looked up from germline, CDR1 is SNHLY and CDR2 is FYNNEI. CDR3: CASSEALGTSGRPYEQYF. The CDR3 DNA reads as TGTGCCAGCAGTGAAGCGTTGGGGACTAGCGGGAGGCCCTACGAGCAGTACTTC.

The rearrangement uses TRBV7-9 and TRBJ2-5; D might be TRBD1 (5 bases). V was shortened by 1 base and J by 2 bases, with 11 bases between the two germline ends. This CDR3 has 15 amino acids. Germline CDR1 and CDR2: SEHNR and FQNEAQ (reference sequence). CDR3 loop: CASSLELTVQETQYF. The CDR3 bases are TGTGCCAGCAGCTTAGAGTTGACAGTTCAAGAGACCCAGTACTTC. The full variable domain, its missing parts supplied by reference TRBV7-9 and TRBJ2-5, is DTGVSQNPRHKITKRGQNVTFRCDPISEHNRLYWYRQTLGQGPEFLTYFQNEAQLEKSRLLSDRFSAERPKGSFSTLEIQRTEQGDSAMYLCASSLELTVQETQYFGPGTRLLVL.

The V call is TRBV6-5, the J call TRBJ2-1, with 11 nucleotides matching TRBD2. CDR3 size: 15 residues. CDR1 is MNHEY, CDR2 SVGAGI, per germline. After removal of 2 bases from V and 4 bases from J, the junction contained 1 base not matched to a gene. The CDR3 coding sequence is TGTGCCAGCAGTTACGGGACTAGCGGTTACAATGAGCAGTTCTTC. It codes for CASSYGTSGYNEQFF.

The chain joins TRBV5-1 to TRBJ2-3; 8 nucleotides match TRBD2. Germline lookup yields CDR1 SGHRS and CDR2 YFSETQ. The ends lost 0 bases at V and 4 bases at J; junction bases unmatched: 7. The length of the CDR3 is 16 residues. The CDR3 loop is CASSLGSGSGSDTQYF. The CDR3 region has the DNA TGCGCCAGCAGCTTGGGGAGCGGGAGTGGGTCAGATACGCAGTATTTT.

This clone turned up a few times. The chain is built from TRBV5-1 and TRBJ1-1; D is undetermined. The CDR3 contains 14 residues. The V end was cut by 4 bases, the J end by 1 base, with 11 bases between. Germline V gene data show CDR1 as SGHRS and CDR2 as YFSETQ. The CDR3 nucleotides are TGCGCCAGCAGCCCAGACACCTCGAACACTGAAGCTTTCTTT. This encodes CASSPDTSNTEAFF.

The gene calls are TRBV28 and TRBJ1-3; 9 bases map to TRBD1. Germline V gene sequence: CDR1 MDHEN, CDR2 SYDVKM. The CDR3 is 16 residues long. Trimming cost V 3 bases and J 7 bases; bases outside gene matches: 10. The CDR3 reads CASSFIDRGIGNTIYF. The CDR3, as DNA: TGTGCCAGCAGTTTCATAGACAGGGGGATCGGGAACACCATATATTTT.

The rearrangement uses TRBV28 and TRBJ2-1, with TRBD1 matching over 8 bases. V trimming: 5 bases; J trimming: 7 bases; junction bases outside the gene matches: 10. The CDR3 runs 15 residues. In germline, CDR1 is MDHEN, CDR2 SYDVKM. Here the CDR3 reads CASSAPTGAWNEQFF. The CDR3 coding sequence is TGTGCCAGCAGTGCACCGACAGGGGCCTGGAATGAGCAGTTCTTC.

The chain links TRBV27 to TRBJ2-1; D remains unclear. CDR3 size: 15 residues. Germline V gene sequence: CDR1 MNHEY, CDR2 SMNVEV (reference sequence). The V gene lost 2 bases and the J gene lost 0 bases, with 8 bases spanning the gap. The CDR3 here is CASSLIPSSYNEQFF. CDR3 in DNA: TGTGCCAGCAGTTTAATACCGAGCTCCTACAATGAGCAGTTCTTC.

This chain links TRBV19 with TRBJ2-3, with D possibly TRBD2 on 5 matching bases. The CDR3 has 14 amino acids. Germline-derived CDR1 and CDR2 are LNHDA and SQIVND (reference sequence). Deletions cut 10 bases from V and 2 bases from J, with 16 bases between. Here the CDR3 reads CATSSSGVTDTQYF. For the CDR3, the DNA is TGTGCCACGTCATCGTCCGGGGTCACAGATACGCAGTATTTT.

This chain joins TRBV7-9 and TRBJ1-1, with 8 bases matching TRBD1. The V gene end was trimmed by 7 bases and the J gene end by 1 base; junction bases not matched to a gene: 11. The CDR3 is 16 amino acids. Germline V lookup: CDR1 SEHNR, CDR2 FQNEAQ (reference sequence). This chain's CDR3 is CASTEDRVGSNTEAFF. CDR3 coding DNA: TGTGCCAGCACCGAGGACAGGGTCGGGTCGAACACTGAAGCTTTCTTT.

The chain uses TRBV30 and TRBJ1-3; no reliable D call. The germline V and J ends were trimmed by 0 bases and 0 bases, with 12 bases remaining between them. CDR3 length: 16 residues. Germline assignment: CDR1 GTSNPN and CDR2 SVGIG (reference sequence). Here the CDR3 DNA reads TGTGCCTGGAGTGTCACAATGCCTGACTCTGGAAACACCATATATTTT. Protein sequence: CAWSVTMPDSGNTIYF.

The gene calls are TRBV27 and TRBJ2-6; D not certain. From germline, CDR1 is MNHEY and CDR2 SMNVEV (reference sequence). With 5 bases removed from V and 0 bases from J, the gap between germline ends came to 17 bases. The CDR3 has 18 residues. The CDR3 spells CASSELGIRLSGANVLTF. DNA for the CDR3: TGTGCCAGCAGTGAACTCGGTATTAGACTCTCTGGGGCCAACGTCCTGACTTTC.